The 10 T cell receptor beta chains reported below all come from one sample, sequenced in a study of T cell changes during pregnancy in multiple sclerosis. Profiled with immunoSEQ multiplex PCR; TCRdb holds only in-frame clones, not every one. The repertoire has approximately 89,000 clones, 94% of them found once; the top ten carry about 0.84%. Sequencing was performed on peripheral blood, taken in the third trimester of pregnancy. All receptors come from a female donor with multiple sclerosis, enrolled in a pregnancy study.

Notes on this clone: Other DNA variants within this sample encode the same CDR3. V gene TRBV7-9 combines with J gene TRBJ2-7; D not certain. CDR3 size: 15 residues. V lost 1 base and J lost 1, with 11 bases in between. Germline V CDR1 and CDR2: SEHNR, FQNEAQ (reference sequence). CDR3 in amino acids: CASSLGGRYSYEQYF. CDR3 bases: TGTGCCAGCAGCTTAGGAGGTCGGTATTCCTACGAGCAGTACTTC.

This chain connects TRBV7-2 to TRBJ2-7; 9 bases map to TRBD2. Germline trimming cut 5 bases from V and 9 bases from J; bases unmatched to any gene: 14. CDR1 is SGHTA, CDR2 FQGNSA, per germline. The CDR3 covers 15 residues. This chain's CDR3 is CASSPRDSGRSPQYF. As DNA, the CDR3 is TGTGCCAGCAGCCCGCGTGATAGCGGGAGATCTCCGCAGTACTTC.

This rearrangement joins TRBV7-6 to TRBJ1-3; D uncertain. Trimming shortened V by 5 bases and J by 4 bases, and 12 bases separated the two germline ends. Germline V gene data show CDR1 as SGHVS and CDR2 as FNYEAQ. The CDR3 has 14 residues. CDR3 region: CASSPGGVGNTIYF. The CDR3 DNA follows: TGTGCCAGCAGCCCCGGCGGAGTCGGAAACACCATATATTTT.

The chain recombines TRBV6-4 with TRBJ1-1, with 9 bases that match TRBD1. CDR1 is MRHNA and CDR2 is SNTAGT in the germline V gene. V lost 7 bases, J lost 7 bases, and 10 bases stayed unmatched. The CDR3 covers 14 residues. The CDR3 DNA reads TGTGCCAGCAAAGCTAGGACAGGGGCGGGTGAAGCTTTCTTT. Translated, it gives CASKARTGAGEAFF.

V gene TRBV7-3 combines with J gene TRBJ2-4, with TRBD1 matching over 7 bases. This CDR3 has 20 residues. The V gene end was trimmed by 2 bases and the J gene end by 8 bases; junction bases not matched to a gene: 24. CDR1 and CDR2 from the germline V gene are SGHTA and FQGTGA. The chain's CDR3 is CASSLGIRSYGQAGLDIQYF. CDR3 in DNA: TGTGCCAGCAGCTTAGGAATTAGGAGCTACGGACAGGCCGGTTTAGACATTCAGTACTTC. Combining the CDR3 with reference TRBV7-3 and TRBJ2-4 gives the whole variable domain GAGVSQTPSNKVTEKGKYVELRCDPISGHTALYWYRQSLGQGPEFLIYFQGTGAADDSGLPNDRFFAVRPEGSVSTLKIQRTERGDSAVYLCASSLGIRSYGQAGLDIQYFGAGTRLSVL.

The CDR3 reads CASSRAGTGLYGYTF. The CDR3 bases are TGTGCCAGCAGCCGAGCCGGGACAGGGCTCTATGGCTACACCTTC. The chain is built from TRBV14 and TRBJ1-2; TRBD1 matches at 9 bases. V was clipped by 4 bases and J by 4 bases; unmatched bases: 7. Per germline, CDR1 SGHDN and CDR2 FVKESK. This CDR3 has 15 residues.

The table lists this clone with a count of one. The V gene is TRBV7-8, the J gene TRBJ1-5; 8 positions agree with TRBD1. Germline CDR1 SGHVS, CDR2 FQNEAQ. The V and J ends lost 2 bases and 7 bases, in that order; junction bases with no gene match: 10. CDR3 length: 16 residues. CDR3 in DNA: TGTGCCAGCAGCTTACCCGGGACAGGCTCAAACCAGCCCCAGCATTTT. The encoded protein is CASSLPGTGSNQPQHF.

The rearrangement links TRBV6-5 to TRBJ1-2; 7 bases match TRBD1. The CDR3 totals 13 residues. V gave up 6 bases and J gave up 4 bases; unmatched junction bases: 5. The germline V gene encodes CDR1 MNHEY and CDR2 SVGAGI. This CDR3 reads CASSQGEGYGYTF. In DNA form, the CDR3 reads TGTGCCAGCAGCCAGGGGGAAGGCTATGGCTACACCTTC.

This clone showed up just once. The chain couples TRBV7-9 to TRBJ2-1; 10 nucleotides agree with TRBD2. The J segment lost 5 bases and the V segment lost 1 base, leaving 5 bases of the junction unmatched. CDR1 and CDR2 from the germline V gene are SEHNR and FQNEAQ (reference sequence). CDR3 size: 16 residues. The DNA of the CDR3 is TGTGCCAGCAGCTTAGTAGGACTAGCGGAGGACAATGAGCAGTTCTTC. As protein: CASSLVGLAEDNEQFF. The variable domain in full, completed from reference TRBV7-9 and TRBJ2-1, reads DTGVSQNPRHKITKRGQNVTFRCDPISEHNRLYWYRQTLGQGPEFLTYFQNEAQLEKSRLLSDRFSAERPKGSFSTLEIQRTEQGDSAMYLCASSLVGLAEDNEQFFGPGTRLTVL.

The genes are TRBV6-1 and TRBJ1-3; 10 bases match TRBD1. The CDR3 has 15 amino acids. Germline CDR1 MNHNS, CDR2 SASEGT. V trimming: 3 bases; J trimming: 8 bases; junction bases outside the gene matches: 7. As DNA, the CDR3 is TGTGCCAGCAGTGAGGAGACAGGGGGCGCGGACACCATATATTTT. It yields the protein CASSEETGGADTIYF.